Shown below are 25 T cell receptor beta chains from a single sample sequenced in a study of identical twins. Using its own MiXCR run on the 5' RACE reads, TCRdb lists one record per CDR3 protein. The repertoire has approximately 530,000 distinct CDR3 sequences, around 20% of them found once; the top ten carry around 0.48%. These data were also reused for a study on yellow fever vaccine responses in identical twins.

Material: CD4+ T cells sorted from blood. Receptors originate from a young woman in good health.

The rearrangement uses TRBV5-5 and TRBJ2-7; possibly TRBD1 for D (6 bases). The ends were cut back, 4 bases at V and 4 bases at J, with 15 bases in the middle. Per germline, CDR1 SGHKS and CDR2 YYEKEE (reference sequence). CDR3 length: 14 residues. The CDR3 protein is CASSQGPTAYEQYF. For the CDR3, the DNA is TGTGCCAGCAGCCAGGGGCCCACGGCGTACGAGCAGTACTTC.

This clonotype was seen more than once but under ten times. For the CDR3, the DNA is TGTGCCAGCAGTTTTTTACAACACTCCTACGAGCAGTACTTC. Translating it yields CASSFLQHSYEQYF. The chain links TRBV27 to TRBJ2-7; no clear D. The V gene lost 3 bases and the J gene lost 0 bases, with 9 bases spanning the gap. This CDR3 comprises 14 residues. Germline V lookup: CDR1 MNHEY, CDR2 SMNVEV (reference sequence).

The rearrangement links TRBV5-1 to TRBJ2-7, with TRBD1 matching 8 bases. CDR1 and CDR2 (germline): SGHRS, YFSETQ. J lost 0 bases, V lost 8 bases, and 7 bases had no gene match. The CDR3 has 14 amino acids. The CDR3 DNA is TGCGCCAGTCACACAGGGGGAACCTCCTACGAGCAGTACTTC. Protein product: CASHTGGTSYEQYF.

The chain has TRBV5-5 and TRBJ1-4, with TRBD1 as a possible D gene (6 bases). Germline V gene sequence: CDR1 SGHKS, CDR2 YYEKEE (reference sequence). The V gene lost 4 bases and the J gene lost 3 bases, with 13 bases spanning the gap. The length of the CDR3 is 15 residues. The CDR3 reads CASSTRQDPNEKLFF. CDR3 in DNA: TGTGCCAGCAGCACTCGACAGGACCCTAATGAAAAACTGTTTTTT.

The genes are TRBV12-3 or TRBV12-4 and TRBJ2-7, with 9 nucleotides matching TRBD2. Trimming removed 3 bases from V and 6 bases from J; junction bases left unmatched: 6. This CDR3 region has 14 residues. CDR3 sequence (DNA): TGTGCCAGCAGTTTGTCTAGCGGGACCCGCGAGCAGTACTTC. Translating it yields CASSLSSGTREQYF.

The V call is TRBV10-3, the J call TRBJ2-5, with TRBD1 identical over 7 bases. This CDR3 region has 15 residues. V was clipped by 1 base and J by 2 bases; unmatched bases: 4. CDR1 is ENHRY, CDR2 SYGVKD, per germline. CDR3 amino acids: CAISEFGTAQETQYF. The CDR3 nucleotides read TGTGCCATCAGTGAGTTTGGGACAGCGCAAGAGACCCAGTACTTC.

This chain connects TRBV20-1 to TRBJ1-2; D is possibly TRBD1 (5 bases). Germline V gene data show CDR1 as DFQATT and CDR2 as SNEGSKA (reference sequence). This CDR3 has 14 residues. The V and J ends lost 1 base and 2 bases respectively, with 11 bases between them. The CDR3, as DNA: TGCAGTGCTAGAGTAACGTCAGGGAACTATGGCTACACCTTC. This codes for CSARVTSGNYGYTF.

The CDR3, as DNA: TGCGCCAGCAGGCTCCTAGGGAACACCGGGGAGCTGTTTTTT. Translation gives CASRLLGNTGELFF. The rearrangement joins TRBV5-1 to TRBJ2-2; unclear D gene. With 5 bases removed from V and 1 base from J, the gap between germline ends came to 9 bases. Germline V gene lookup returns CDR1 SGHRS and CDR2 YFSETQ. The length of the CDR3 is 14 residues. The variable domain in full, completed from reference TRBV5-1 and TRBJ2-2, reads KAGVTQTPRYLIKTRGQQVTLSCSPISGHRSVSWYQQTPGQGLQFLFEYFSETQRNKGNFPGRFSGRQFSNSRSEMNVSTLELGDSALYLCASRLLGNTGELFFGEGSRLTVL.

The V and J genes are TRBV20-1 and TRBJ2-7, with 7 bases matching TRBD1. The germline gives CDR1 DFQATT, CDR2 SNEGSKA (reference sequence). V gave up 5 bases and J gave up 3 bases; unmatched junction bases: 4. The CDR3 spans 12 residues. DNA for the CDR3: TGCAGTGCTTTGCAGGGGGACTACGAGCAGTACGTC. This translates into CSALQGDYEQYV.

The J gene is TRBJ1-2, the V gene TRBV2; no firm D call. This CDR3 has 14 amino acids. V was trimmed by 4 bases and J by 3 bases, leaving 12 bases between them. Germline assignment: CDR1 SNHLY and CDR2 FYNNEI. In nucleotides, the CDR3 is TGTGCCAGCAGTGTTGGCGTACTCGACTATGGCTACACCTTC. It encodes CASSVGVLDYGYTF.

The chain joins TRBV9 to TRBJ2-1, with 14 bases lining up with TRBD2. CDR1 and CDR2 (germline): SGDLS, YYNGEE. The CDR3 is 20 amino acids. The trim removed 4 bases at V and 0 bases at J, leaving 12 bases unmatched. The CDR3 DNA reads TGTGCCAGCAGCTTACGTCGAGGGACTAGCGGGAGTTTCTCCTACAATGAGCAGTTCTTC. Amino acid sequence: CASSLRRGTSGSFSYNEQFF.

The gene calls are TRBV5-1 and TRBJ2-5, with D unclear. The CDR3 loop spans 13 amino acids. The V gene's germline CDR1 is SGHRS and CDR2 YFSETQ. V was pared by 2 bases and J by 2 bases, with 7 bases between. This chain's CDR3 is CASSFSQQETQYF. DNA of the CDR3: TGCGCCAGCAGCTTTAGCCAGCAAGAGACCCAGTACTTC.

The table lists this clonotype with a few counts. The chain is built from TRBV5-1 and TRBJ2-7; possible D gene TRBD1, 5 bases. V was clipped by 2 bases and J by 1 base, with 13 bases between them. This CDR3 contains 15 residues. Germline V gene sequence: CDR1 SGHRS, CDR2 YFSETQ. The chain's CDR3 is CASSFIGAKSYEQYF. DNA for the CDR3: TGCGCCAGCAGCTTCATAGGGGCTAAATCCTACGAGCAGTACTTC.

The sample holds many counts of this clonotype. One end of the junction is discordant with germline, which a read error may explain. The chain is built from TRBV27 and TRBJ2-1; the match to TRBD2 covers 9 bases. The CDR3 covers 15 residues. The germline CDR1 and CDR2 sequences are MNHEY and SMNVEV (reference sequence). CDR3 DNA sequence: TGTGCCAGCCTTAGCGGGGGTGTCTCCTCCAATGAGCAGTTCTTC. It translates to CASLSGGVSSNEQFF.

The CDR3 bases are TGTGCCATCAGACCGGGACAGGGGGCCCTAGCCAAAAACATTCAGTACTTC. It translates to CAIRPGQGALAKNIQYF. The rearrangement uses TRBV10-3 and TRBJ2-4; TRBD1 aligns across 12 bases. This CDR3 is built from 17 residues. With 6 bases clipped from V and 0 bases from J, the junction kept 6 bases outside the gene matches. Looked up from germline, CDR1 is ENHRY and CDR2 is SYGVKD.

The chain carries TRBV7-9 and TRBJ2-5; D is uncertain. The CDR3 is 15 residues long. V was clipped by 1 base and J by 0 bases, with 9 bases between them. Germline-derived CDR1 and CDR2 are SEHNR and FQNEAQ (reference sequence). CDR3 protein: CASSLVGSYQETQYF. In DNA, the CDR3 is TGTGCCAGCAGCTTAGTCGGCTCTTACCAAGAGACCCAGTACTTC.

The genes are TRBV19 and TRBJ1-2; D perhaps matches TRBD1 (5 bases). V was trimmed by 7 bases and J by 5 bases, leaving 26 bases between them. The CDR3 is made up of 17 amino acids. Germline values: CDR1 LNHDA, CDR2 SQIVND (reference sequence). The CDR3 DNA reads TGTGCCAGTACCCCTCTCTGGGGCGGCAAGGGGCCATATGGCTACACCTTC. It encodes CASTPLWGGKGPYGYTF.

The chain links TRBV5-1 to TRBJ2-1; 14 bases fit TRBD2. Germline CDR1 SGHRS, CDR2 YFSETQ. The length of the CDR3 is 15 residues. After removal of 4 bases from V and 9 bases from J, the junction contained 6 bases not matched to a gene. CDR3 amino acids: CASSPAGTSGSEQFF. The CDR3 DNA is TGCGCCAGCAGCCCAGCCGGGACTAGCGGGAGTGAGCAGTTCTTC. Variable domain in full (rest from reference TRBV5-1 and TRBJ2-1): KAGVTQTPRYLIKTRGQQVTLSCSPISGHRSVSWYQQTPGQGLQFLFEYFSETQRNKGNFPGRFSGRQFSNSRSEMNVSTLELGDSALYLCASSPAGTSGSEQFFGPGTRLTVL.

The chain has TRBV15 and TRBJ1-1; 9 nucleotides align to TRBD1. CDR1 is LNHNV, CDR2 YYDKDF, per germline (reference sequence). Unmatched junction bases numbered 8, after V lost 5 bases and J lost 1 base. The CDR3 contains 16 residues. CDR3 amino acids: CATSEGDRERNTEAFF. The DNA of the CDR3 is TGTGCCACCAGCGAAGGGGACAGGGAAAGGAACACTGAAGCTTTCTTT.

For the CDR3, the DNA is TGTGCCAGCAGCGGAGTAGCGGGGCGCTCCTACAATGAGCAGTTCTTC. As protein: CASSGVAGRSYNEQFF. The genes are TRBV7-9 and TRBJ2-1, with TRBD2 matching 8 bases. There are 16 residues in the CDR3. The germline gives CDR1 SEHNR, CDR2 FQNEAQ (reference sequence). V dropped 5 bases and J dropped 0; count of bases not matched to a gene: 6.

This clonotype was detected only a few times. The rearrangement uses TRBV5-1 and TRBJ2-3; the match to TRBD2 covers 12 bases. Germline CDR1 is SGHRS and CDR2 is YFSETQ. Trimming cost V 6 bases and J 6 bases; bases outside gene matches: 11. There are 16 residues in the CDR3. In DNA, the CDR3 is TGCGCCAGCACCCCAGCGGCTAGCGGGGGGGCGGATACGCAGTATTTT. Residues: CASTPAASGGADTQYF.

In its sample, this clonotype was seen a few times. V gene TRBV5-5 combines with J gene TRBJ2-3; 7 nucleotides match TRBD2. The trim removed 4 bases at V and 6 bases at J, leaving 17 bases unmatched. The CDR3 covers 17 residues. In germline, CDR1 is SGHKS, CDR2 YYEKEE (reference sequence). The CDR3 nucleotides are TGTGCCAGCAGCAACGTTTTGGGACTACCTTCGGGGGATACGCAGTATTTT. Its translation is CASSNVLGLPSGDTQYF.

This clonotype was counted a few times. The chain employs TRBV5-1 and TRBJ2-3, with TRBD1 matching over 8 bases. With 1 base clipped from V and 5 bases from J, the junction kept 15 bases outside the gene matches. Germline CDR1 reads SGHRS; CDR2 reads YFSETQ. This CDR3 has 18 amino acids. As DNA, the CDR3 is TGCGCCAGCAGCTTGCTGGGCCAAGACAGGGGCCGAGGAGATACGCAGTATTTT. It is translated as CASSLLGQDRGRGDTQYF.

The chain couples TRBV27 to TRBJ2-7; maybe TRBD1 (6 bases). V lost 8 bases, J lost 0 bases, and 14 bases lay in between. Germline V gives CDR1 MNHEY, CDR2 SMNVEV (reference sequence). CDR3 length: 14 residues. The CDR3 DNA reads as TGTGCCAGCCCAGGGGTCCTTAGCTCCTACGAGCAGTACGTC. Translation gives CASPGVLSSYEQYV.

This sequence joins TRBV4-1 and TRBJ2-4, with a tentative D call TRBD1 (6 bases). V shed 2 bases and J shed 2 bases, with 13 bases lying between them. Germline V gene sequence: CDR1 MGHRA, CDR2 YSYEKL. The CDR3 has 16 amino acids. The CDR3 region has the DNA TGCGCCAGCAGCCAACCTTTTACAGGGACCAAAAACATTCAGTACTTC. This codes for CASSQPFTGTKNIQYF.